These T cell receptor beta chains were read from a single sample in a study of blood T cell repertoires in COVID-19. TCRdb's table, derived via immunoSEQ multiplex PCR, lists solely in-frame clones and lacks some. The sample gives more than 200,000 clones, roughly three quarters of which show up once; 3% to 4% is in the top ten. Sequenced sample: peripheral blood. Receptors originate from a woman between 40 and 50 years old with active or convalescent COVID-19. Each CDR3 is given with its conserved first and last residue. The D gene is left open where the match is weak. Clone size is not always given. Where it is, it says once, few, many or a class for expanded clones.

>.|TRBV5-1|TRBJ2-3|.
TGCGCCAGCAGCCCCGGAAGGGGGGGCCGGGCAGATACGCAGTATTTT
CASSPGRGGRADTQYF
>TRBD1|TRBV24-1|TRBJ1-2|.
TGTGCCACCAGTGAGGAGGACAGGGCTGACTACACCTTC
CATSEEDRADYTF
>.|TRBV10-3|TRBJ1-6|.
TGTGCCATCAGTGATGGGAGTTCACCCCTCCACTTT
CAISDGSSPLHF
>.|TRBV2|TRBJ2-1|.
TGTGCCAGCAGGCAGGGAAACAATGAGCAGTTCTTC
CASRQGNNEQFF
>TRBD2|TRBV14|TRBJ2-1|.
TGTGCCAGCAGCTTCGGACTAGCGGGGGGAAACTACAATGAGCAGTTCTTC
CASSFGLAGGNYNEQFF
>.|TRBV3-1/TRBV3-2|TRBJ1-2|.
TGTGCCAGCAGCGCGGAGAGGGGCTACACCTTC
CASSAERGYTF
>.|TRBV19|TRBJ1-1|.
TGTGCCAGTGTCCAGGGGAGTGTAGCTGAAGCTTTCTTT
CASVQGSVAEAFF
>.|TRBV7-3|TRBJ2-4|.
TGTGCCAGCAGCTTAGGAGGGGGCAGCGACATTCAGTACTTC
CASSLGGGSDIQYF
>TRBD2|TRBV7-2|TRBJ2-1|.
TGTGCCAGCAGCTTATTCGGGACTAGCAACAATGAGCAGTTCTTC
CASSLFGTSNNEQFF
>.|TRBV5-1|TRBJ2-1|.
TGCGCCAGCAGGGGGGGGCTCTCCTACAATGAGCAGTTCTTC
CASRGGLSYNEQFF
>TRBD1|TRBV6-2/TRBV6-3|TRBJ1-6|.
TGTGCCAGCAGTTACGCCGGGACAGTTAATTCACCCCTCCACTTT
CASSYAGTVNSPLHF
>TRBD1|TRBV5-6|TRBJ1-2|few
TGTGCCAGCAGCTTAATATCCGGGACAGGGAAATATGGCTACACCTTC
CASSLISGTGKYGYTF
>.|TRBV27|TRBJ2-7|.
TGTGCCAGCAGTTTTCAAGGGGTCTCCTACGAGCAGTACTTC
CASSFQGVSYEQYF
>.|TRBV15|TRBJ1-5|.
TGTGCCACCAGCAGAGACAGGCCATTGCAGCCCCAGCATTTT
CATSRDRPLQPQHF
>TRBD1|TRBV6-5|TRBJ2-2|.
TGTGCCAGCCTACGGGGGACAGGGTACCCCGGGGAGCTGTTTTTT
CASLRGTGYPGELFF
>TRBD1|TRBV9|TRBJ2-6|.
TGTGCCAGCAGCGTGTCACAGGGGACGGCTCTCGCTGGGGCCAACGTCCTGACTTTC
CASSVSQGTALAGANVLTF
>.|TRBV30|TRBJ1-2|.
TGTGCCTGGAGTGGGTACAGGGTTTCCACCTTC
CAWSGYRVSTF
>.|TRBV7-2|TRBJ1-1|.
TGTGCCAGCAGTCCCCGATTGGGCAGGTCGAACACTGAAGCTTTCTTT
CASSPRLGRSNTEAFF
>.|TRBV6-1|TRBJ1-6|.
TGTGCCAGCAGTGATGTGAGTTATAATTCACCCCTCCACTTT
CASSDVSYNSPLHF
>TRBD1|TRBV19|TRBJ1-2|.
TGTGCCAGTAGTATCCTTGGGACAGGGATTAAAGCGGCGGATGGCTACACCTTC
CASSILGTGIKAADGYTF
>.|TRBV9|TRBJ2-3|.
TGTGCCAGCAGCGAGGGACAAAAAAGTCTAAGCACAGATACGCAGTATTTT
CASSEGQKSLSTDTQYF
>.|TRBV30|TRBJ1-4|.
TGTGCCTGGAGTGCGGGAAATGAAAAACTGTTTTTT
CAWSAGNEKLFF
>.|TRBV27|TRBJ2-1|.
TGTGCCAGCAGCCGGGGCGGGGGCCGGTACAATGAGCAGTTCTTC
CASSRGGGRYNEQFF
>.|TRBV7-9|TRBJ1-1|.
TGTGCCAGCGTCAGGATGAACACTGAAGCTTTCTTT
CASVRMNTEAFF
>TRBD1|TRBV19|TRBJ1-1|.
TGTGCCAGTAGTCGAACAGGGGCCCGGACTGAAGCTTTCTTT
CASSRTGARTEAFF
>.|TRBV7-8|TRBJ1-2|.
TGTGCCAGCAGCTTAGCGGGCCAACCGATTAACTATGGCTACACCTTC
CASSLAGQPINYGYTF
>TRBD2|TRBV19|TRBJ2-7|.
TGTGCCAGTAGGCGGACTAGGTCCTACGAGCAGTACTTC
CASRRTRSYEQYF
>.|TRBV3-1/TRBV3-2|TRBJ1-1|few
TGTGCCAGCAGCCAAGATACAGGGTACGTTAAAACTGAAGCTTTCTTT
CASSQDTGYVKTEAFF
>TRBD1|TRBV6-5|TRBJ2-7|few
TGTGCCAGCGAGGACAGGGGCTCCTACGAGCAGTACTTC
CASEDRGSYEQYF
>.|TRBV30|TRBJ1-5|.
TGTGCCTGGAAGCCCAGGCATAGCAATCAGCCCCAGCATTTT
CAWKPRHSNQPQHF